This T cell receptor beta chain was sequenced in a study of blood T cell repertoires in COVID-19. As for the study in general: The origin of the acute and convalescent COVID-19 samples was the United States, Italy and Spain. T cells, B-cell-depleted T cells, or PBMCs supplied cDNA or gDNA.

This clone occurred once. The table came from immunoSEQ multiplex PCR; TCRdb's copy has only in-frame clones and leaves some out. The table lists some 240,000 clones, approximately 80% of them singletons, with about 1.5% in the top ten. The TCR comes from a woman in her 40s who had recovered from COVID-19. Sequencing input: peripheral blood.

CDR3 amino acids: CASSRIRDGELFF. The CDR3 nucleotides read TGTGCCAGCAGCCGAATCAGGGACGGGGAGCTGTTTTTT. This rearrangement joins TRBV7-2 to TRBJ2-2, with a tentative D call TRBD1 (5 bases). The germline V and J ends were trimmed by 5 bases and 7 bases, with 11 bases remaining between them. Germline CDR1 is SGHTA and CDR2 is FQGNSA. The CDR3 length is 13 residues.